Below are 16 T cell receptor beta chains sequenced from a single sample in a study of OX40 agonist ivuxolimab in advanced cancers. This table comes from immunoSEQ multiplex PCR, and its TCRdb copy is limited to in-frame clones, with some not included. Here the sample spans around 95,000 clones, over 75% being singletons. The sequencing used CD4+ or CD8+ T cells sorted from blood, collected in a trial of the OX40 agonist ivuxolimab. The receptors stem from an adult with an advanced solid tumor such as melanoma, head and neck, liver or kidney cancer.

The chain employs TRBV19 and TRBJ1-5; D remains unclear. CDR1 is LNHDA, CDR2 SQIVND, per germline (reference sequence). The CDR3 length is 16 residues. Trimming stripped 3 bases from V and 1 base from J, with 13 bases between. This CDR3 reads CASSIFSSGSNQPQHF. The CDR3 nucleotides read TGTGCCAGTAGTATTTTTTCGTCTGGAAGCAATCAGCCCCAGCATTTT.

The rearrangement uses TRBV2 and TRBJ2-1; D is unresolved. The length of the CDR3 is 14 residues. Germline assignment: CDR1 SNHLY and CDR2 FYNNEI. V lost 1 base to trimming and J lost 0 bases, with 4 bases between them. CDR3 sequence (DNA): TGTGCCAGCAGTGAAGACAGCTCCTACAATGAGCAGTTCTTC. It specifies CASSEDSSYNEQFF.

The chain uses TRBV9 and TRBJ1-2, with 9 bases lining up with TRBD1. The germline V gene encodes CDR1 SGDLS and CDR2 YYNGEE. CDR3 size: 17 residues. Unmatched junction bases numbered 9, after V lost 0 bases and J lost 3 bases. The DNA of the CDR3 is TGTGCCAGCAGCGTAGATGTTGGGACAGGGTCGGACTATGGCTACACCTTC. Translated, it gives CASSVDVGTGSDYGYTF.

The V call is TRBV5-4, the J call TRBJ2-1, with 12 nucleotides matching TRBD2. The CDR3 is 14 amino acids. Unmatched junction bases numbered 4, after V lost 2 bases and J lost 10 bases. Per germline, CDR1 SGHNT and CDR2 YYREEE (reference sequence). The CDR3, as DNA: TGTGCCAGCAGCTTCGGACTAGCGGGATGGGAGCAGTTCTTC. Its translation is CASSFGLAGWEQFF.

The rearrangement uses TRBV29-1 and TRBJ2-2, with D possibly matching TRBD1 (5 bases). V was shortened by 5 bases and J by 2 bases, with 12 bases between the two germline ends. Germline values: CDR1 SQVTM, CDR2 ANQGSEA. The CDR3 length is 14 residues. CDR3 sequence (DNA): TGCAGCGTTCTTTGGGGCCCTAACACCGGGGAGCTGTTTTTT. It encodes CSVLWGPNTGELFF.

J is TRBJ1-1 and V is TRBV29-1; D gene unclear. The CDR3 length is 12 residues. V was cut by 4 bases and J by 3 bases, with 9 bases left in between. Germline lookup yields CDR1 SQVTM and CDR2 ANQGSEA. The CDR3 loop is CSVARDHTEAFF. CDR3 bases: TGCAGCGTTGCTAGGGATCACACTGAAGCTTTCTTT.

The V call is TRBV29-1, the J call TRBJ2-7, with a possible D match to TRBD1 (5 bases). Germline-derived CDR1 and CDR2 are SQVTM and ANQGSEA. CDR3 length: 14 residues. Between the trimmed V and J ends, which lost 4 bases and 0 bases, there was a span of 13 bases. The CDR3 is CSVGSRASSYEQYF. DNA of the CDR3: TGCAGCGTTGGTTCCAGGGCTAGCTCCTACGAGCAGTACTTC.

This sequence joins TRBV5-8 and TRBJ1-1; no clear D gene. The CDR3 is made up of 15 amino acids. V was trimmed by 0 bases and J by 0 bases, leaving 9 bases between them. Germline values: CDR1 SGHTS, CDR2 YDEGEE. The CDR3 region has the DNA TGTGCCAGCAGCTTGGTAGTCAGCATGAACACTGAAGCTTTCTTT. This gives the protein CASSLVVSMNTEAFF.

The DNA of the CDR3 is TGTGCCAGCAGCCAAGGGGGACACACCATATATTTT. Its translation: CASSQGGHTIYF. The V gene is TRBV11-2, the J gene TRBJ1-3; tentatively, D is TRBD1 (6 bases). The germline V and J ends were trimmed by 5 bases and 8 bases, with 10 bases remaining between them. Per germline, CDR1 SGHAT and CDR2 FQNNGV. This CDR3 is 12 amino acids long.

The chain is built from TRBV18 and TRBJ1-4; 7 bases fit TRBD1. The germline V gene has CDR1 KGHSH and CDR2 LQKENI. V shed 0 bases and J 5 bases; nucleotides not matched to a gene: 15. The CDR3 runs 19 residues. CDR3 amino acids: CASSPPRDSNFLTNEKLFF. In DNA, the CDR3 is TGTGCCAGCTCACCACCCAGGGACAGTAATTTTCTAACCAATGAAAAACTGTTTTTT.

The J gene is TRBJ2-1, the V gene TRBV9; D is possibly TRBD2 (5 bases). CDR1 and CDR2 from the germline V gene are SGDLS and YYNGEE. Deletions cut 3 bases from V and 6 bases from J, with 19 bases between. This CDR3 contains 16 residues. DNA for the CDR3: TGTGCCAGCAGCGCGCGAGGACGGGAATCCCTCAATGAGCAGTTCTTC. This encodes CASSARGRESLNEQFF.

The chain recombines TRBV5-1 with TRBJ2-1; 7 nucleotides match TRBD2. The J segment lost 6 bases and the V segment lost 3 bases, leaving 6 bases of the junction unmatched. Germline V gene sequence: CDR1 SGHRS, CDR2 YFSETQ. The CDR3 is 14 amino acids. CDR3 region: CASSSGLVGNEQFF. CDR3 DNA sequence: TGCGCCAGCAGCTCTGGACTAGTTGGCAATGAGCAGTTCTTC.

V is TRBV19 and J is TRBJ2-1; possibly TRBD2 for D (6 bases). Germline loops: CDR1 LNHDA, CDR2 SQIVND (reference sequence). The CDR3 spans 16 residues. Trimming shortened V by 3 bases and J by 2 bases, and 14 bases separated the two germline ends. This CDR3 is CASSIWAGTTYNEQFF. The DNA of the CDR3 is TGTGCCAGTAGTATTTGGGCGGGAACGACCTACAATGAGCAGTTCTTC.

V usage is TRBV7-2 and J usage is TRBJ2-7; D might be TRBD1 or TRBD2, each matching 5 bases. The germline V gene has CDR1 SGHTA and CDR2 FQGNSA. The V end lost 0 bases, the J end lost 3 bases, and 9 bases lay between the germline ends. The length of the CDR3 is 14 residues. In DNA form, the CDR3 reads TGTGCCAGCAGCTTAGCGGGGACGGGCTACGAGCAGTACTTC. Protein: CASSLAGTGYEQYF.

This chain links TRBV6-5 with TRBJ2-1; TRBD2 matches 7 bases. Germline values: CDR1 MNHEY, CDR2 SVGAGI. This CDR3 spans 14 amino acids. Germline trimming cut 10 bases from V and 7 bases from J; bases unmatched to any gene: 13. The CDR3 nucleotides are TGTGCCACCCTCCCGGCGGGGGAAATGAATGAGCAGTTCTTC. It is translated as CATLPAGEMNEQFF.

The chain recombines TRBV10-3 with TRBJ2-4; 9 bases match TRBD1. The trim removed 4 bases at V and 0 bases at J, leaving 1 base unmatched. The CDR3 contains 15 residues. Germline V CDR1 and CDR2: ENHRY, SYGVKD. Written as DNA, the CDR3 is TGTGCCATCAGTGGGGACAGGGTAGCCAAAAACATTCAGTACTTC. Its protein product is CAISGDRVAKNIQYF.